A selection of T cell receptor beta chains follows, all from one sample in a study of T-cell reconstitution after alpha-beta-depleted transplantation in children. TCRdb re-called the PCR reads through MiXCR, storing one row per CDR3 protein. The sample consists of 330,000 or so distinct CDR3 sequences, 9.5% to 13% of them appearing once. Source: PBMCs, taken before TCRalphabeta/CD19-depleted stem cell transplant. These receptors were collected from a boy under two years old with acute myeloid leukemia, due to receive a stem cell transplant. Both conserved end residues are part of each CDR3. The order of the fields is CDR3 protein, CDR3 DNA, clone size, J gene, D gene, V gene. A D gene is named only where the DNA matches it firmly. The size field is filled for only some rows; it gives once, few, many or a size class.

CDR3aa: CASSLSPGTVYGYTF
CDR3nt: TGTGCCAGCAGTTTAAGTCCCGGGACAGTCTATGGCTACACCTTC
abundance: few
j_gene: TRBJ1-2
d_gene: TRBD1
v_gene: TRBV12-3/TRBV12-4

CDR3aa: CASSDIGRHQPQHF
CDR3nt: TGTGCCAGCAGTGATATAGGGAGGCATCAGCCCCAGCATTTT
abundance: once
j_gene: TRBJ1-5
d_gene: NA
v_gene: TRBV12-3/TRBV12-4

CDR3aa: CASSLTGGAGKNIQYF
CDR3nt: TGCGCCAGCAGCTTGACAGGGGGCGCCGGCAAAAACATTCAGTACTTC
abundance: few
j_gene: TRBJ2-4
d_gene: TRBD1
v_gene: TRBV5-1

CDR3aa: CASSEMKTSGYNEQFF
CDR3nt: TGTGCCAGCAGTGAAATGAAGACTAGCGGGTACAATGAGCAGTTCTTC
abundance: many
j_gene: TRBJ2-1
d_gene: TRBD2
v_gene: TRBV25-1

CDR3aa: CASRSGDSGNTIYF
CDR3nt: TGCGCCAGCAGGTCGGGGGACTCTGGAAACACCATATATTTT
abundance: many
j_gene: TRBJ1-3
d_gene: NA
v_gene: TRBV5-1

CDR3aa: CASSALPLAQLYEQYF
CDR3nt: TGTGCCAGCAGCGCTCTCCCCCTTGCGCAGTTGTACGAGCAGTACTTC
abundance: NA
j_gene: TRBJ2-7
d_gene: NA
v_gene: TRBV5-5

CDR3aa: CASSPTSGTGELFF
CDR3nt: TGTGCCAGCAGCCCGACTAGCGGCACCGGGGAGCTGTTTTTT
abundance: NA
j_gene: TRBJ2-2
d_gene: TRBD2
v_gene: TRBV9

CDR3aa: CASSLDHEQYF
CDR3nt: TGCGCCAGCAGCTTGGACCACGAGCAGTACTTC
abundance: many
j_gene: TRBJ2-7
d_gene: NA
v_gene: TRBV5-1

CDR3aa: CAISSSGGQETQYF
CDR3nt: TGTGCCATCTCATCTAGCGGGGGCCAAGAGACCCAGTACTTC
abundance: NA
j_gene: TRBJ2-5
d_gene: TRBD2
v_gene: TRBV10-3

CDR3aa: CASSSWTGGHSPLHF
CDR3nt: TGTGCCAGCAGCTCCTGGACAGGGGGTCATTCACCCCTCCACTTT
abundance: NA
j_gene: TRBJ1-6
d_gene: TRBD1
v_gene: TRBV13

CDR3aa: CASTLGGGDMEYF
CDR3nt: TGTGCCAGCACCCTGGGGGGTGGGGACATGGAGTACTTC
abundance: NA
j_gene: TRBJ2-4
d_gene: NA
v_gene: TRBV2